This TCR beta chain is drawn from a study of T cell responses to AZD1222 COVID-19 vaccine. V trimming: 0 bases; J trimming: 7 bases; junction bases outside the gene matches: 8. The CDR3 is 15 residues long. Germline assignment: CDR1 GTSNPN and CDR2 SVGIG (reference sequence). Sequenced by immunoSEQ multiplex PCR; TCRdb stores in-frame clones only, minus some. Of under 110,000 clones listed, roughly 90% were seen once; the top ten hold about 4.8%. This material consisted of peripheral blood, taken on day 0 of AZD1222 vaccination. The source is an adult in good health. The J gene is TRBJ1-4, the V gene TRBV30; TRBD1 matches at 7 bases. CDR3 protein: CAWSVRRGRVEKLFF. The CDR3 coding sequence is TGTGCCTGGAGTGTACGTAGGGGGCGAGTTGAAAAACTGTTTTTT.